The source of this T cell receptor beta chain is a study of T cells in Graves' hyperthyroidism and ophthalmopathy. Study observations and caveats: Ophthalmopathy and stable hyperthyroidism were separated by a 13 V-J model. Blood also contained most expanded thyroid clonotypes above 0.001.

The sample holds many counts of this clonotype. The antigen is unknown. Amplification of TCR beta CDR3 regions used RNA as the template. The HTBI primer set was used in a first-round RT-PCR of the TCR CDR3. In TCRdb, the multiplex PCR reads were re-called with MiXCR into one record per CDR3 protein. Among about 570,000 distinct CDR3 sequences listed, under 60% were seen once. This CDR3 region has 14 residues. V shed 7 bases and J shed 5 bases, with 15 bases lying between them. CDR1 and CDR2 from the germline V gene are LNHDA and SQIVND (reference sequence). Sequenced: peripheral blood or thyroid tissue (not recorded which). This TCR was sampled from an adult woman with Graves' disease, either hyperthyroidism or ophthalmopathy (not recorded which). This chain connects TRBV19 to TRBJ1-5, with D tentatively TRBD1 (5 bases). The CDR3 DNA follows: TGTGCCAGTACCACCGGGGCAGCTTATCAGCCCCAGCATTTT. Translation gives CASTTGAAYQPQHF.